This T cell receptor beta chain was retrieved from a study of metastatic and nonmetastatic thyroid tumors. Study information: Repertoires were compared across blood and tumor or nodule tissue from malignant and benign thyroid patients.

As for this clone: Its specificity is unknown. At one of its ends the junction is not consistent with the germline gene, which may arise from a read error.

Overall study findings and caveats: Versus benign nodules, malignant thyroid tumors reportedly had significantly higher TCR beta diversity, in blood and tumor.

TCRdb re-called clones via MiXCR from the PCR reads. This table holds tens of thousands of clones, around 12% found once. CDR1 and CDR2 from the germline V gene are SGHAT and FQDESV (reference sequence). The length of the CDR3 is 19 residues. No treatment had been given to any patient before thyroid surgery. Sequencing was performed on tumor tissue. J is TRBJ1-1 and V is TRBV11-1; D is perhaps TRBD1 (5 bases). The receptor's source is a female donor with papillary thyroid cancer or a benign thyroid nodule (not recorded which). Some clones in this sample may be carry-over from other donors' samples. CDR3 bases: TGTGCCAGCATCTTATTCATGGTGGGGGAAGAGGGGATGAACACTGAAGCTTTCTTT. It yields the protein CASILFMVGEEGMNTEAFF. Drawing the rest from reference TRBV11-1 and TRBJ1-1, the complete variable domain is EAEVAQSPRYKITEKSQAVAFWCDPISGHATLYWYRQILGQGPELLVQFQDESVVDDSQLPKDRFSAERLKGVDSTLKIQPAELGDSAMYLCASILFMVGEEGMNTEAFFGQGTRLTVV.